This record concerns one T cell receptor beta chain sequence. PCR employed 60 Vbeta and 13 Jbeta primers. Here immunoSEQ multiplex PCR was the method, and the copy in TCRdb shows in-frame clones only, minus some. The sample yields roughly 110,000 clones, 60% to 80% seen once. The data were taken from a study of cytomegalovirus exposure and HLA in healthy donors. Sequencing was performed on PBMCs. This receptor was obtained from a human donor in good health.

The CDR3: CSVDPGGTEAFF. DNA of the CDR3: TGCAGCGTTGATCCGGGGGGCACTGAAGCTTTCTTT. The chain links TRBV29-1 to TRBJ1-1, with a tentative D call TRBD1 (5 bases). This CDR3 is built from 12 residues. The ends were cut back, 3 bases at V and 4 bases at J, with 9 bases in the middle. Germline V gives CDR1 SQVTM, CDR2 ANQGSEA.